This entry concerns a single T cell receptor beta chain. Germline V gene data show CDR1 as MGHRA and CDR2 as YSYEKL. Between the trimmed V and J ends, which lost 5 bases and 6 bases, there was a span of 11 bases. The CDR3 contains 12 residues. The sample is drawn from a study of OX40 agonist ivuxolimab in advanced cancers. Study-level information: From 23 to 79 years was the age range, with a mean of roughly 64 years, and 70% to 85% were male.

This table comes from immunoSEQ multiplex PCR, and its TCRdb copy is limited to in-frame clones, with some not included. The sample holds 30,000 or so clones; approximately 86% are singletons and the top ten take 30% to 40%. The rearrangement uses TRBV4-1 and TRBJ2-7; D is unclear. The receptor was isolated from an adult with an advanced solid tumor such as melanoma, head and neck, liver or kidney cancer. The specimen comprised CD4+ or CD8+ T cells sorted from blood, sampled in a trial of the OX40 agonist ivuxolimab. Written as DNA, the CDR3 is TGCGCCAGCAGCACTCTTTCGGGCGAGCAGTACTTC. Its translation is CASSTLSGEQYF.